What follows is one T cell receptor (beta chain) and its context. Repertoires were generated with immunoSEQ multiplex PCR, while TCRdb's copy carries only in-frame clones and drops some. Of over 95,000 clones listed, roughly 78% are singletons. This sample stems from a study of blood T cell repertoires in COVID-19. Across the study: Samples representing acute and convalescent COVID-19 were sourced from the United States, Italy and Spain. PBMCs, B-cell-depleted T cells, or T cells were the source of the cDNA or gDNA that made up the material.

Trimming cost V 7 bases and J 3 bases; bases outside gene matches: 9. CDR1 SGHRS and CDR2 YFSETQ come from the germline V gene. There are 15 residues in the CDR3. The sequenced sample consisted of peripheral blood. The chain couples TRBV5-1 to TRBJ2-7, with 11 bases identical to TRBD2. The source of this sequence is a woman of 80 years or more with active or convalescent COVID-19. The CDR3 here is CASSPRTSGYYEQYF. The CDR3 DNA is TGCGCCAGCTCTCCTCGGACTAGCGGGTACTACGAGCAGTACTTC.